This TCR beta chain was observed in a study of T cells in Graves' hyperthyroidism and ophthalmopathy. Study-wide results and limits: Model predictions of ophthalmopathy came a median about six months before onset.

No progression to ophthalmopathy during 18 months of follow-up defined stable disease. Uncontrolled infection, other autoimmune disease, pregnancy and lactation each barred patients from inclusion. Germline CDR1 reads SQVTM; CDR2 reads ANQGSEA. This CDR3 contains 12 residues. V was trimmed by 4 bases and J by 7 bases, leaving 11 bases between them. Remarks on this clonotype: What it binds is unknown.

Amplification yielded TCR beta CDR3 regions, with RNA transcripts as the source. Primed by the HTBI set, a first-round RT-PCR was run on the TCR CDR3. TCRdb reprocessed the multiplex PCR reads with MiXCR, giving one entry per CDR3 protein. The table records a few hundred thousand distinct CDR3 sequences, 25% of them present only once. The specimen was blood. The chain links TRBV29-1 to TRBJ1-3; D not resolved. This clonotype was sampled from a man aged 50-59 years with Graves' hyperthyroidism. CDR3 nucleotides: TGCAGCGTTGGCATGGGTGGGAACACCATATATTTT. It codes for CSVGMGGNTIYF.